This entry concerns a single TCR beta chain. This specimen belongs to a study of blood T cell repertoires in COVID-19. This CDR3 spans 15 amino acids. Germline V gives CDR1 MGHDK, CDR2 SYGVNS. The V end lost 3 bases, the J end lost 3 bases, and 14 bases lay between the germline ends. The authors' processing: From reference gene primer amplification, estimates of nucleated cell counts were derived. TCRdb's copy holds only in-frame clones and misses some; the assay was immunoSEQ multiplex PCR. V, J and clone size reflect that table, while D and trimming were determined from the DNA. This table has tens of thousands of clones, around 83% appearing once.

The chain carries TRBV25-1 and TRBJ1-2; the D gene is possibly TRBD1 (6 bases). This TCR came from a woman in her 70s in a cohort sampled during active COVID-19. Source material: peripheral blood. CDR3 sequence reads: CASSEGTTGYYGYTF. The CDR3 region has the DNA TGTGCCAGCAGTGAGGGGACGACAGGATACTATGGCTACACCTTC.